Following are 9 T cell receptor beta chains from one sample sequenced in a study of cytomegalovirus exposure and HLA in healthy donors. PCR amplification relied on 60 Vbeta primers (plus 13 Jbeta primers). Profiled with immunoSEQ multiplex PCR; TCRdb holds only in-frame clones, not every one. This repertoire comprises over 120,000 clones; its ten largest clones make up approximately 1%. The sample was PBMCs. These receptors all stem from a male donor in good health and CMV-seronegative.

The chain joins TRBV7-2 to TRBJ1-2; D gene uncertain. V was shortened by 2 bases and J by 5 bases, with 15 bases between the two germline ends. Germline lookup yields CDR1 SGHTA and CDR2 FQGNSA. This CDR3 region has 15 residues. In DNA form, the CDR3 reads TGTGCCAGCAGCTTACGGCCGGGAACCTCATATGGCTACACCTTC. This encodes CASSLRPGTSYGYTF.

The chain has TRBV5-1 and TRBJ2-2; 8 bases line up with TRBD2. After removal of 2 bases from V and 1 base from J, the junction contained 1 base not matched to a gene. The CDR3 contains 15 residues. Germline loops: CDR1 SGHRS, CDR2 YFSETQ. The CDR3: CASSFSGVNTGELFF. The CDR3 DNA follows: TGCGCCAGCAGCTTTAGCGGGGTGAACACCGGGGAGCTGTTTTTT.

The CDR3 reads CASSGRGADFGTEAFF. CDR3 DNA: TGTGCCAGCAGCGGTCGGGGGGCGGATTTTGGCACTGAAGCTTTCTTT. The chain uses TRBV2 and TRBJ1-1, with D perhaps TRBD1 (6 bases). The CDR3 contains 16 residues. Germline loops: CDR1 SNHLY, CDR2 FYNNEI. Trimming stripped 6 bases from V and 4 bases from J, with 21 bases between. The variable domain in full, with the rest retrieved from reference TRBV2 and TRBJ1-1, is EPEVTQTPSHQVTQMGQEVILRCVPISNHLYFYWYRQILGQKVEFLVSFYNNEISEKSEIFDDQFSVERPDGSNFTLKIRSTKLEDSAMYFCASSGRGADFGTEAFFGQGTRLTVV.

The rearrangement links TRBV5-5 to TRBJ1-4, with TRBD1 identical over 8 bases. CDR1 and CDR2 (germline): SGHKS, YYEKEE (reference sequence). The CDR3 runs 16 residues. The V gene end was trimmed by 5 bases and the J gene end by 0 bases; junction bases not matched to a gene: 6. The CDR3 DNA reads as TGTGCCAGCAGACAACAGACAGGGGCAACTAATGAAAAACTGTTTTTT. Translating gives CASRQQTGATNEKLFF.

As regards this clone: Other DNA sequences from this sample encode an identical CDR3 as well. The chain recombines TRBV5-1 with TRBJ1-1; D gene ambiguous. V was clipped by 0 bases and J by 4 bases, with 7 bases between them. The CDR3 runs to 13 residues. CDR1 and CDR2 (germline): SGHRS, YFSETQ. Here the CDR3 DNA reads TGCGCCAGCAGCTTGGGTGGCGGCACTGAAGCTTTCTTT. It yields the protein CASSLGGGTEAFF. The full variable domain, its missing parts supplied by reference TRBV5-1 and TRBJ1-1, is KAGVTQTPRYLIKTRGQQVTLSCSPISGHRSVSWYQQTPGQGLQFLFEYFSETQRNKGNFPGRFSGRQFSNSRSEMNVSTLELGDSALYLCASSLGGGTEAFFGQGTRLTVV.

This rearrangement joins TRBV7-8 to TRBJ2-5; D gene ambiguous. V was trimmed by 5 bases and J by 5 bases, leaving 12 bases between them. The CDR3 length is 13 residues. Germline V gives CDR1 SGHVS, CDR2 FQNEAQ. In nucleotides, the CDR3 is TGTGCCAGCAGCCCCCCTGGGCCCGAGACCCAGTACTTC. This encodes CASSPPGPETQYF.

This chain joins TRBV18 and TRBJ2-7; 9 bases align to TRBD1. V dropped 2 bases and J dropped 0; count of bases not matched to a gene: 8. Per germline, CDR1 KGHSH and CDR2 LQKENI. The CDR3 contains 17 residues. This chain's CDR3 is CASSPILGTGSSYEQYF. The DNA for the CDR3 is TGTGCCAGCTCACCAATTTTGGGGACAGGGTCCTCCTACGAGCAGTACTTC.

The chain couples TRBV18 to TRBJ2-7, with TRBD2 identical over 7 bases. Germline CDR1 and CDR2: KGHSH and LQKENI. Trimming removed 3 bases from V and 4 bases from J; junction bases left unmatched: 0. The CDR3 spans 12 residues. The CDR3 region has the DNA TGTGCCAGCTCACCGGGGGGGTACGAGCAGTACTTC. Protein sequence: CASSPGGYEQYF.

This sequence joins TRBV7-6 and TRBJ2-1; 12 bases agree with TRBD2. This CDR3 has 16 amino acids. Trimming cost V 5 bases and J 2 bases; bases outside gene matches: 4. CDR1 SGHVS and CDR2 FNYEAQ come from the germline V gene. CDR3 sequence: CASSPPSGGAYNEQFF. The CDR3 DNA sequence: TGTGCCAGCAGCCCTCCTAGCGGGGGGGCCTACAATGAGCAGTTCTTC. Supplemented by reference TRBV7-6 and TRBJ2-1, the full variable domain reads GAGVSQSPRYKVTKRGQDVALRCDPISGHVSLYWYRQALGQGPEFLTYFNYEAQQDKSGLPNDRFSAERPEGSISTLTIQRTEQRDSAMYRCASSPPSGGAYNEQFFGPGTRLTVL.